The rows below give T cell receptor beta chains drawn from one sample of a study of tumor-infiltrating lymphocytes in oesophageal squamous cell carcinoma. TCRdb fed the PCR reads into MiXCR, producing one record per CDR3 protein. The sample has approximately 3,000 distinct CDR3 sequences; approximately 15% are singletons. Sequencing was performed on esophageal tumor tissue. The receptors were gathered from a male donor with esophageal squamous cell carcinoma. Both conserved end residues are part of each CDR3. D genes are given only for firm matches. A row's size may be missing; if present it is once, few, many or a size class.

V gene,D gene,clone size,J gene,CDR3 protein,CDR3 DNA
TRBV5-4,TRBD2,many,TRBJ2-1,CASSHTGGGYNEQFF,TGTGCCAGCAGTCACACGGGGGGGGGTTACAATGAGCAGTTCTTC
TRBV11-1,-,medium-sized,TRBJ2-3,CASSLERGDQGTDTQYF,TGTGCCAGCAGCTTAGAGCGAGGAGACCAGGGAACAGATACGCAGTATTTT
TRBV27,-,medium-sized,TRBJ2-3,CASSWRLTDTQYF,TGTGCCAGCAGTTGGCGGCTCACAGATACGCAGTATTTT
TRBV20-1,-,-,TRBJ1-2,CSASVADNYGYTF,TGCAGTGCTAGCGTCGCAGATAACTATGGCTACACCTTC
TRBV7-2,-,-,TRBJ2-5,CASSSGSIGTRETQYF,TGTGCCAGCAGTTCGGGCTCAATAGGGACTCGGGAGACCCAGTACTTC
TRBV18,-,few,TRBJ1-1,CASSLGQMNTEAFF,TGTGCCAGCTCACTCGGACAGATGAACACTGAAGCTTTCTTT
TRBV7-8,TRBD2,medium-sized,TRBJ2-3,CASSRLAGAPSSTDTQYF,TGTGCCAGCAGCCGGTTAGCGGGCGCTCCGTCTAGCACAGATACGCAGTATTTT
TRBV9,-,few,TRBJ1-2,CASSVDYRTPNYGYTF,TGTGCCAGCAGCGTAGACTACCGGACACCGAACTATGGCTACACCTTC
TRBV10-3,-,many,TRBJ1-1,CAISELGSWAFF,TGTGCCATCAGTGAGCTGGGCAGTTGGGCTTTCTTT
TRBV19,-,many,TRBJ2-1,CASSIPLAGGEQFF,TGTGCCAGTAGTATACCTCTCGCCGGGGGCGAGCAGTTCTTC
TRBV27,-,many,TRBJ1-2,CASSTTPRVVATRYYGYTF,TGTGCCAGCAGTACAACTCCTCGGGTTGTTGCCACTCGCTACTATGGCTACACCTTC
TRBV3-1,-,many,TRBJ2-3,CASSQVGSWTANTDTQYF,TGTGCCAGCAGCCAAGTTGGGAGTTGGACAGCAAACACAGATACGCAGTATTTT
TRBV12-3/TRBV12-4,-,medium-sized,TRBJ1-1,CASSFYGDTEAFF,TGTGCCAGCAGTTTCTACGGGGACACTGAAGCTTTCTTT
TRBV5-6,TRBD1,medium-sized,TRBJ2-7,CASSGTGLTYEQYF,TGTGCCAGCAGCGGGACAGGGCTCACCTACGAGCAGTACTTC
TRBV19,-,-,TRBJ2-5,CASSGQPVSPLHF,TGTGCCAGTAGCGGACAGCCTGTTTCACCCCTCCACTTC
TRBV28,-,many,TRBJ1-3,CASSLGPGAGRSGNTIYF,TGTGCCAGCAGTTTAGGGCCGGGAGCCGGACGCTCTGGAAACACCATATATTTT
TRBV27,TRBD1,many,TRBJ1-1,CASSSWTGAIMNTEAFF,TGTGCCAGCAGTTCATGGACAGGGGCGATCATGAACACTGAAGCTTTCTTT
TRBV7-6,-,-,TRBJ2-2,CASKQVSNTGELFF,TGTGCCAGCAAACAGGTCTCGAACACCGGGGAGCTGTTTTTT
TRBV9,-,-,TRBJ2-7,CASSAAYGGSYEQYF,TGTGCCAGCAGCGCCGCCTATGGGGGCTCCTACGAGCAGTACTTC
TRBV7-2,-,medium-sized,TRBJ2-7,CASSLLPNYEQYF,TGTGCCAGCAGCCTCCTGCCCAACTACGAGCAGTACTTC
TRBV6-1,TRBD2,-,TRBJ2-5,CASSRREGGTQYF,TGTGCCAGCAGTCGTAGGGAGGGAGGGACCCAGTACTTC
TRBV7-2,-,hyperexpanded,TRBJ2-1,CASRPEGPSSYNEQFF,TGTGCCAGCAGGCCGGAAGGGCCGAGCTCCTACAATGAGCAGTTCTTC
TRBV12-3/TRBV12-4,-,medium-sized,TRBJ2-7,CASSSGRVEQYF,TGTGCCAGCAGTTCGGGCAGGGTCGAGCAGTACTTC
TRBV28,TRBD2,many,TRBJ2-7,CASSFSAGGPYEQYF,TGTGCCAGCAGTTTCTCGGCGGGGGGGCCCTACGAGCAGTACTTC